The rows below give T cell receptor beta chains drawn from one sample of a study of blood T cell repertoires in COVID-19. The assay was immunoSEQ multiplex PCR, and TCRdb's table has in-frame clones only and misses some. The sample gives about 55,000 clones, roughly 80% of which show up once; roughly 5.8% is in the top ten. Sequenced sample: peripheral blood. The source is a human donor in a cohort sampled during active or convalescent COVID-19. Each CDR3 is given without its conserved first and last residue. The size field is filled for only some rows; it gives once, few, many or a size class.

V,size,J,CDR3
TRBV30,few,TRBJ1-1,AWRRQGVTEAF
TRBV18,-,TRBJ2-3,ASSPPRGYTDTQY
TRBV6-5,-,TRBJ2-7,ASSYSGGEQY
TRBV6-2/TRBV6-3,-,TRBJ1-2,ASSYKRQNYGYT
TRBV27,-,TRBJ2-5,ASSLSTLGETQY
TRBV27,-,TRBJ1-5,ASSFGTGVSNQPQH
TRBV7-6,once,TRBJ2-7,ASSSHTSSYEQY
TRBV7-2,-,TRBJ2-7,ASSLKRWDSEQY
TRBV4-3,-,TRBJ2-4,ASSQDPIGLAKNIQY
TRBV11-2,-,TRBJ1-3,ASSQGAYGNTIY
TRBV19,-,TRBJ1-4,ASSGRVSTTNEKLF
TRBV6-2/TRBV6-3,-,TRBJ1-1,ASSYSRDSNTEAF
TRBV24-1,-,TRBJ1-6,ATSDLRQDSYNSPLH
TRBV10-3,-,TRBJ2-2,AISSGTGELF
TRBV6-1,-,TRBJ2-7,ASSESLGGAGLVEQY
TRBV5-4,-,TRBJ1-2,ASSLDTDYGYT
TRBV2,once,TRBJ2-7,ASRTRGQTNYEQY
TRBV7-6,-,TRBJ2-1,ASSQLDRDYNEQF
TRBV9,-,TRBJ1-2,ASSVVQGRGYT
TRBV5-1,-,TRBJ2-1,ASSLASGGGSYNEQF